The entry below describes one TCR beta chain. This clone's antigen is unknown. No base quality information exists; no much larger clone differs at one position. Explained via the paper, the treatment or condition label denotes: in vitro stimulation with specific CMV peptide epitopes to enrich CMV-specific T cells. These data are taken from a study of T cell repertoires in cytomegalovirus infection (dated by TCRdb to 2018 to 2020). As for the study more broadly: The peptide stimulations were aimed at well-studied HLA-B-restricted epitopes as well as recently identified HLA-C-restricted CMV epitopes, whose presentation resists viral immunomodulation. The HLA type of each donor mattered for the analysis, because public TCR beta signatures pointed to carriage of CMV infection along with the matching HLA type.

The germline V gene provides CDR1 MNHEY and CDR2 SVGAGI. From the cysteine up to the phenylalanine, the CDR3 has a length of 15 residues. Of the read, only the CDR3 DNA is kept; its 45 bases are in frame from base 1. The V end loses 5 bases and the J end loses 0 bases, and a stretch of 13 bases separates them. TCRdb lists the instrument as Illumina HiSeq 1500. TCRdb applied fastp at Q25 and MiXCR to the public reads, then kept only in-frame beta chains. Every entry covers one CDR3 protein and lists the most common genes and DNA from its rows. Recorded for this sample are 700,000 to 850,000 distinct CDR3 sequences; about 31% of them occurred a single time. About an eighth of the sample is in the top ten clones. Overall study results and their limits: In both this cohort and an independent cohort of 352 donors, the cumulative frequency of public TCR beta family members distinguished carriers of CMV infection plus the relevant HLA type. In the ex vivo response, HLA-C-restricted CMV-specific TCR beta clonotypes were dominant, and in two of eight donors the single most frequent clonotype came from this HLA-C-restricted group.

The chain is assembled from TRBV6-5 and TRBJ1-1; D gene: possibly TRBD1, on 6 matching bases. This specimen was cultured CD8+ T cells from PBMCs, taken from culture after CMV antigen stimulation. The source of this sequence is a human donor in good health (CMV status not recorded). Some clones in this sample may be carry-over from other donors' samples. The sequenced DNA: TGTGCCAGCAGTGAACGGACAGCCTTGAACACTGAAGCTTTCTTT. Translated, it gives CASSERTALNTEAFF.